This TCR beta chain was sequenced for a study of blood T cell repertoires in COVID-19 (dated by TCRdb to 2019 to 2021). For the study in its entirety: The collaborator samples originated in the United States, Italy and Spain and spanned the acute and convalescent phases of COVID-19. Subjects who had been exposed to COVID-19, were actively infected with it, or had recovered from it provided the deeply sampled blood TCRbeta repertoires that made up the dataset. The material from the prospective study consisted of cDNA or gDNA derived from T cells, B-cell-depleted T cells, or PBMCs. The repertoires were released in a freely available public database meant as a resource for research on the immune response to SARS-CoV-2. Samples came from the ongoing ImmuneRACE study (first 160 participants) plus 1,254 subjects from 6 global collaborators. Where available, HLA class I and class II types were taken from metadata supplied by the sample provider and were not determined by assay-based typing. Nearly every sample came with metadata listing a de-identified subject ID, COVID-19 status, age in years and sex. The study at large found these results: The amount of clinical and demographic metadata varied by source and participant and was provided uncurated.

TCRbeta CDR3 regions were amplified from genomic DNA by means of the immunoSEQ Assay, a bias-controlled multiplex PCR. Turning to the authors' computational methods: Within the assay, amplification of reference gene primers was used to estimate how many nucleated cells each sample contained. To quantify the absolute abundance of each unique TCRbeta CDR3 rearrangement, sequence reads were collapsed and filtered. For each sample, productive Simpson clonality was calculated as the square root of Simpson's diversity index across productive rearrangements. TCRdb obtained this table from immuneACCESS and retained in-frame rearrangements with V and J assigned. These tables miss some clones; where compared with another copy, unresolved V genes account for less than half of the shortfall, and the remainder is unexplained. V and J calls and clone size are those listed in that table; D and trimming were worked out from the DNA. The sample table lists some 220,000 clones, 80% to 85% of them with a count of one. The ten biggest clones cover 3% of the sample.

Another Seattle source contributed samples from volunteer blood donors who had recovered from COVID-19. The collaborating institutions used their own protocols to collect whole blood in K2EDTA tubes. For TCRbeta analysis, collaborator samples were shipped as frozen whole blood, as isolated PBMCs, or as DNA extracted from either sample type. Concerning this clone itself: Its antigen is still unknown. Per-base qualities were not stored, and no clone one base away is much larger.

The V end loses 1 base and the J end loses 4 bases, and a stretch of 13 bases separates them. The cysteine opens and the phenylalanine closes a CDR3 of 15 amino acids. Kept here is only the CDR3 DNA, which spans 45 bases and is read in frame from base 1. CDR1 and CDR2 (LGHDT, YNNKEL) derive from the germline V gene (reference sequence). This clonotype was sampled from a woman in her 30s who had recovered from COVID-19. The sequence is built from TRBV3-1 (or the pseudogene TRBV3-2) and TRBJ2-5; matching of 6 bases hints at TRBD1 as the D gene. Sequencing was done on a sample of peripheral blood. This receptor carries the CDR3 CASSQVTGKGETQYF. The nucleotide sequence is given as TGTGCCAGCAGCCAAGTCACAGGGAAAGGAGAGACCCAGTACTTC.